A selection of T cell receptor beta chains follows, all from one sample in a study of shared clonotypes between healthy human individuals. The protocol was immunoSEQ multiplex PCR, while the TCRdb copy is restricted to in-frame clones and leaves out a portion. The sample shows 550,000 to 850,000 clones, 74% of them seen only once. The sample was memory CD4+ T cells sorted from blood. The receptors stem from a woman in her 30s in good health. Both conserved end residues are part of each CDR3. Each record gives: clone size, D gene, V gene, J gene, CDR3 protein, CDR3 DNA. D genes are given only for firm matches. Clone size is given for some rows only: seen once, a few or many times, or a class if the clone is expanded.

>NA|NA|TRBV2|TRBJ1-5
CASTITLNNQPQHF
TGTGCCAGCACGATTACTCTAAACAATCAGCCCCAGCATTTT
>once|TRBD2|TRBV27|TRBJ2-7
CASSLRTSGYEQYF
TGTGCCAGCAGTTTACGGACTAGCGGCTACGAGCAGTACTTC
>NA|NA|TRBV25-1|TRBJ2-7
CASSEAGTVYEQYF
TGTGCCAGCAGTGAGGCGGGGACCGTCTACGAGCAGTACTTC
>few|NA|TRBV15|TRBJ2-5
CATSRVGGLQETQYF
TGTGCCACCAGCAGAGTCGGGGGATTACAAGAGACCCAGTACTTC
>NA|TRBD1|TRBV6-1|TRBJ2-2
CASSKQGVNTGELFF
TGTGCCAGCAGTAAACAGGGGGTAAACACCGGGGAGCTGTTTTTT
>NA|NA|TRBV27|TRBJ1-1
CASSFFRGGTEAFF
TGTGCCAGCAGTTTCTTCAGGGGAGGCACTGAAGCTTTCTTT
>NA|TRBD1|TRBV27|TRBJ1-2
CASSPGQGLGGYTF
TGTGCCAGCAGTCCGGGACAGGGTCTTGGTGGCTACACCTTC
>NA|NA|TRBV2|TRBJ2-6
CASKGGGANVLTF
TGTGCCAGCAAGGGAGGAGGGGCCAACGTCCTGACTTTC
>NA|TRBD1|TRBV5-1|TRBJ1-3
CASSAWTGSGNTIYF
TGCGCCAGCAGCGCCTGGACAGGCTCTGGAAACACCATATATTTT
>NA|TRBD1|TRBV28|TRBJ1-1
CASSYGTGRGEAFF
TGTGCCAGCAGTTACGGGACAGGGAGGGGTGAAGCTTTCTTT
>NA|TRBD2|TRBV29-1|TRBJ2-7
CSVEDPSGGSNEQYF
TGCAGCGTTGAAGACCCCTCCGGCGGGAGTAACGAGCAGTACTTC
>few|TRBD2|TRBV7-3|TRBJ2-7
CASSHEPGTSGHTCEQYF
TGTGCCAGCAGCCATGAACCCGGGACTAGCGGGCACACTTGCGAGCAGTACTTC
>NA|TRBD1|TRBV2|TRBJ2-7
CASTTRQGDFYEQYF
TGTGCCAGCACTACCCGACAGGGCGACTTCTACGAGCAGTACTTC
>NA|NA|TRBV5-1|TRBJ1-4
CASSFQGRSPATNEKLFF
TGCGCCAGCAGCTTCCAGGGGAGGTCCCCTGCAACTAATGAAAAACTGTTTTTT
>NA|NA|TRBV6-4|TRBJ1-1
CASSDRGDNTEAFF
TGTGCCAGCAGTGACCGAGGGGACAACACTGAAGCTTTCTTT
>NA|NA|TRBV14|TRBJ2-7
CASSFFLPPDEQYF
TGTGCCAGCAGCTTCTTCCTTCCCCCAGATGAGCAGTACTTC
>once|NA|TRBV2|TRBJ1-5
CASVSSGGDQPQHF
TGTGCCAGCGTTTCCTCAGGCGGGGATCAGCCCCAGCATTTT
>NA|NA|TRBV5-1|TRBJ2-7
CASRGQNPYEQYF
TGCGCCAGCAGAGGTCAGAATCCCTACGAGCAGTACTTC
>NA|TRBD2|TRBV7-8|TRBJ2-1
CASSSTGLAGGRTYNEQFF
TGTGCCAGCAGCTCGACTGGACTAGCGGGAGGTAGGACCTACAATGAGCAGTTCTTC
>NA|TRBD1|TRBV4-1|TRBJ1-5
CASSQGTGINQPQHF
TGCGCCAGCAGCCAAGGGACAGGGATAAATCAGCCCCAGCATTTT
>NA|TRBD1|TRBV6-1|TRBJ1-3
CASEDRFGSGNTIYF
TGTGCCAGTGAGGACAGGTTCGGCTCTGGAAACACCATATATTTT
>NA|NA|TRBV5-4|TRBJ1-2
CASSLLSSRWGGYTF
TGTGCCAGCAGCTTACTTTCTTCCCGGTGGGGCGGCTACACCTTC
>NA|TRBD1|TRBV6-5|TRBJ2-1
CASSPPGGVNEQFF
TGTGCCAGCAGTCCCCCAGGGGGAGTCAATGAGCAGTTCTTC
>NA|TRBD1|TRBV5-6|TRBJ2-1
CASSLIRDRPYNEQFF
TGTGCCAGCAGCTTGATCCGGGACAGACCCTACAATGAGCAGTTCTTC
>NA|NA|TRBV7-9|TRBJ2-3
CASSFVSGGTDTQYF
TGTGCCAGCAGCTTCGTTTCTGGGGGCACAGATACGCAGTATTTT
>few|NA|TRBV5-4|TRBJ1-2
CASRHWTVNYGYTF
TGTGCCAGCAGACATTGGACGGTGAACTATGGCTACACCTTC
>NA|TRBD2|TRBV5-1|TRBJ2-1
CASSPIGTSGFRNEQFF
TGCGCCAGCAGCCCCATCGGGACTAGCGGGTTTCGGAATGAGCAGTTCTTC
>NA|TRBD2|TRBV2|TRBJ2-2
CASSDWRERGTGELFF
TGTGCCAGCAGTGATTGGAGGGAGCGGGGCACCGGGGAGCTGTTTTTT
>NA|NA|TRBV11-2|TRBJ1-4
CASSFATNEKLFF
TGTGCCAGCAGCTTTGCAACTAATGAAAAACTGTTTTTT
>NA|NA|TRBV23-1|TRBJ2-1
CASSQYRKRSDNEQFF
TGCGCCAGCAGTCAATACCGTAAGCGGTCGGACAATGAGCAGTTCTTC
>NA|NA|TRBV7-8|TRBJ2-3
CASSSGKTGGVVDTQYF
TGTGCCAGCAGCTCGGGAAAGACAGGAGGCGTGGTAGATACGCAGTATTTT
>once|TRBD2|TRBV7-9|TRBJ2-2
CASSPRLFSGSGNTGELFF
TGTGCCAGCAGCCCTCGACTGTTTAGCGGGAGCGGGAACACCGGGGAGCTGTTTTTT
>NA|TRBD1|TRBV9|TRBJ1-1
CASSVAGTGWTEAFF
TGTGCCAGCAGCGTGGCCGGGACAGGGTGGACTGAAGCTTTCTTT
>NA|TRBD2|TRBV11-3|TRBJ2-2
CASSPASGKNTGELFF
TGTGCCAGCAGCCCCGCTAGCGGGAAGAACACCGGGGAGCTGTTTTTT
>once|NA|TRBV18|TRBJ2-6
CASSQGLSGANVLTF
TGTGCCAGCTCCCAGGGGCTCTCTGGGGCCAACGTCCTGACTTTC
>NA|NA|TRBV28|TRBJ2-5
CASSKVNQETQYF
TGTGCCAGCAGTAAGGTTAACCAAGAGACCCAGTACTTC
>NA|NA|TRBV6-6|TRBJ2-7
CASSYGGPSYEQYF
TGTGCCAGCAGTTACGGGGGGCCCTCCTACGAGCAGTACTTC
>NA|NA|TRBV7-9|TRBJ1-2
CASSLDWRSGHHTF
TGTGCCAGCAGCTTAGACTGGCGATCCGGGCACCACACCTTC
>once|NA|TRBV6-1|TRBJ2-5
CASTFGTPETQYF
TGTGCCAGTACCTTCGGGACCCCAGAGACCCAGTACTTC
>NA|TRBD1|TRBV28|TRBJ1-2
CASYRPGQGDRYGYTF
TGTGCCAGTTACCGCCCGGGACAGGGGGATCGGTATGGCTACACCTTC
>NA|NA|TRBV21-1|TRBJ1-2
CASSKANFRGQTNYGYTF
TGTGCCAGCAGCAAAGCGAATTTTAGGGGACAGACCAACTATGGCTACACCTTC
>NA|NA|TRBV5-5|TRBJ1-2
CASSLGLIAYGYTF
TGTGCCAGCAGCTTGGGTCTCATAGCCTATGGCTACACCTTC
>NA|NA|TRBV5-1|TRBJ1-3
CASSRLDSGSGNTIYF
TGCGCCAGCAGTCGCCTAGACAGCGGCTCTGGAAACACCATATATTTT
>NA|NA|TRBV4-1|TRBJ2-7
CASQLERAALYEQYF
TGCGCCAGCCAACTGGAGCGGGCGGCTCTCTACGAGCAGTACTTC
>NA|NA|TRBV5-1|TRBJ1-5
CASRGGDNQPQHF
TGCGCCAGCAGAGGAGGGGACAATCAGCCCCAGCATTTT
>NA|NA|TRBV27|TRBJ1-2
CATRTIYGYTF
TGTGCCACCCGGACAATTTATGGCTACACCTTC
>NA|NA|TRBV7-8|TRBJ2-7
CASSLARSTRPSEQYF
TGTGCCAGCAGCTTAGCGAGGAGCACCAGGCCCTCCGAGCAGTACTTC
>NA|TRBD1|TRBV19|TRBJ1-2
CASWDRGVNYGYTF
TGTGCCAGCTGGGACAGGGGGGTTAACTATGGCTACACCTTC
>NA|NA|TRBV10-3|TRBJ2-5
CAISESVREETQYF
TGTGCCATCAGTGAGTCGGTACGGGAAGAGACCCAGTACTTC
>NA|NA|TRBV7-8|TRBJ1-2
CASSLATAGQGGYTF
TGTGCCAGCAGCTTAGCTACGGCAGGGCAGGGTGGCTACACCTTC
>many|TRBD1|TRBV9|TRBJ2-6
CASSTIGGAGSGANVLTF
TGTGCCAGCAGCACGATAGGGGGCGCAGGCTCTGGGGCCAACGTCCTGACTTTC
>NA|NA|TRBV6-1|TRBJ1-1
CASSDRGQRNTEAFF
TGTGCCAGCAGTGATCGAGGACAGAGGAACACTGAAGCTTTCTTT
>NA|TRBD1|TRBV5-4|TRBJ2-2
CASHPGQGRKTGELFF
TGTGCCAGCCACCCCGGACAGGGGCGAAAGACCGGGGAGCTGTTTTTT
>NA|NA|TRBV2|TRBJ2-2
CASSVGRENTGELFF
TGTGCCAGCAGTGTGGGCAGGGAGAACACCGGGGAGCTGTTTTTT
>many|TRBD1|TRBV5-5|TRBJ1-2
CASSPEVGQGGDYGYTF
TGTGCCAGCAGCCCGGAGGTGGGACAGGGAGGCGACTATGGCTACACCTTC